The 32 T cell receptor beta chains listed next were all sequenced from one sample in a study of cytomegalovirus exposure and HLA in healthy donors. Primers included in the PCR were 60 Vbeta and 13 Jbeta primers. TCRdb's table, derived via immunoSEQ multiplex PCR, lists solely in-frame clones and lacks some. The data show more than 100,000 clones, around 60% seen once. The sequenced sample was PBMCs. These TCRs come from a woman in her fifties or sixties in good health and CMV-seronegative.

V usage is TRBV5-8 and J usage is TRBJ1-2; 8 bases fit TRBD1. The trim removed 5 bases at V and 2 bases at J, leaving 8 bases unmatched. The CDR3 runs to 15 residues. Germline values: CDR1 SGHTS, CDR2 YDEGEE. CDR3: CASSEEGQGNYGYTF. CDR3 nucleotide sequence: TGTGCCAGCAGTGAGGAAGGACAGGGCAACTATGGCTACACCTTC.

This chain connects TRBV27 to TRBJ2-1, with 7 positions matching TRBD2. CDR1 is MNHEY and CDR2 is SMNVEV in the germline V gene (reference sequence). This CDR3 has 15 amino acids. V trimming: 7 bases; J trimming: 4 bases; junction bases outside the gene matches: 10. CDR3 nucleotide sequence: TGTGCCAGCAAATTTTCCGGGAGGAGGTACAATGAGCAGTTCTTC. Protein sequence: CASKFSGRRYNEQFF.

The chain carries TRBV5-4 and TRBJ2-1; TRBD2 is a possible D gene (5 bases). V lost 4 bases, J lost 2 bases, and 16 bases lay in between. Germline lookup yields CDR1 SGHNT and CDR2 YYREEE (reference sequence). CDR3 size: 16 residues. The CDR3 loop is CASSDLRGSAYNEQFF. CDR3 nucleotides: TGTGCCAGCAGCGACTTACGGGGATCGGCCTACAATGAGCAGTTCTTC. Filled out from reference TRBV5-4 and TRBJ2-1, the complete variable domain reads ETGVTQSPTHLIKTRGQQVTLRCSSQSGHNTVSWYQQALGQGPQFIFQYYREEENGRGNFPPRFSGLQFPNYSSELNVNALELDDSALYLCASSDLRGSAYNEQFFGPGTRLTVL.

The J gene is TRBJ2-7, the V gene TRBV5-1, with D possibly being TRBD2 (6 bases). The CDR3 has 12 amino acids. V was pared by 4 bases and J by 6 bases, with 11 bases between. The V gene's germline CDR1 is SGHRS and CDR2 YFSETQ. The CDR3 loop reads CASSTTGGEQYF. The DNA for the CDR3 is TGCGCCAGCAGCACAACCGGGGGCGAGCAGTACTTC.

The chain links TRBV7-9 to TRBJ1-1; a weak D match, TRBD1 (5 bases). In germline, CDR1 is SEHNR, CDR2 FQNEAQ (reference sequence). CDR3 length: 12 amino acids. V lost 5 bases, J lost 4 bases, and 8 bases lay in between. This CDR3 reads CASSHDSTEAFF. The CDR3 DNA reads TGTGCCAGCAGCCATGACAGCACTGAAGCTTTCTTT.

V is TRBV10-1 and J is TRBJ1-4, with D unresolved. Germline CDR1 is WNHNN and CDR2 is SYGVQD (reference sequence). CDR3 length: 14 residues. V gave up 4 bases and J gave up 5 bases, with 11 bases separating them. The CDR3 here is CASSAGTPNEKLFF. DNA of the CDR3: TGCGCCAGCAGTGCCGGTACGCCGAATGAAAAACTGTTTTTT.

The chain is built from TRBV18 and TRBJ1-1; D is undetermined. Germline V gene lookup returns CDR1 KGHSH and CDR2 LQKENI. The ends were cut back, 2 bases at V and 1 base at J, with 8 bases in the middle. There are 14 residues in the CDR3. The CDR3 bases are TGTGCCAGCTCACCAGGAGCCTGGAACACTGAAGCTTTCTTT. It specifies CASSPGAWNTEAFF.

This clone was seen only a few times. This sequence joins TRBV5-1 and TRBJ1-3; no reliable D call. The CDR3 consists of 16 residues. Per germline, CDR1 SGHRS and CDR2 YFSETQ. Trimming shortened V by 0 bases and J by 1 base, and 11 bases separated the two germline ends. The CDR3 spells CASSLEVSGSGNTIYF. In DNA form, the CDR3 reads TGCGCCAGCAGCTTGGAAGTGTCGGGGTCTGGAAACACCATATATTTT.

The chain employs TRBV10-3 and TRBJ1-1; D not certain. The V gene's germline CDR1 is ENHRY and CDR2 SYGVKD. V dropped 6 bases and J dropped 0 bases, with 8 bases sitting between them. This CDR3 is built from 13 residues. The CDR3 DNA is TGTGCCATCAGGTCTCCTATGAACACTGAAGCTTTCTTT. Translation: CAIRSPMNTEAFF.

This chain joins TRBV5-1 and TRBJ2-3; 7 bases align to TRBD1. V shed 4 bases, J shed 6 bases, and the junction held 5 bases outside the gene matches. CDR3 size: 13 residues. In germline, CDR1 is SGHRS, CDR2 YFSETQ. CDR3 protein: CASSATGDDTQYF. CDR3 sequence (DNA): TGCGCCAGCAGCGCAACAGGGGACGATACGCAGTATTTT.

This chain joins TRBV29-1 and TRBJ1-4, with a weak D call TRBD1 (6 bases). Germline V gene sequence: CDR1 SQVTM, CDR2 ANQGSEA. V gave up 5 bases and J gave up 5 bases, with 21 bases separating them. The CDR3 has 16 residues. This CDR3 reads CSVTRLTGLGNEKLFF. As DNA, the CDR3 is TGCAGCGTTACCCGTCTGACAGGCCTGGGGAATGAAAAACTGTTTTTT.

This clone came up once. The V call is TRBV5-5, the J call TRBJ2-7, with 12 bases that match TRBD2. There are 14 residues in the CDR3. The germline V gene has CDR1 SGHKS and CDR2 YYEKEE (reference sequence). Losses at the gene ends were 2 bases for V and 6 bases for J; bases not matched to a gene: 3. The CDR3 nucleotides read TGTGCCAGCAGCTTAAGGACTAGCGGGGTCGAGCAGTACTTC. This sequence encodes CASSLRTSGVEQYF.

The J gene is TRBJ1-4, the V gene TRBV4-1; no definite D call. The germline V gene encodes CDR1 MGHRA and CDR2 YSYEKL. Trimming took 2 bases from V and 8 from J, leaving 6 bases between them. The length of the CDR3 is 12 residues. CDR3 sequence (DNA): TGCGCCAGCAGCCAAAATCGGGAAAAACTGTTTTTT. The encoded protein is CASSQNREKLFF.

The gene calls are TRBV28 and TRBJ1-1; 7 nucleotides align to TRBD1. Germline V gives CDR1 MDHEN, CDR2 SYDVKM. This CDR3 is 13 amino acids long. The V and J ends lost 5 bases and 5 bases, in that order; junction bases with no gene match: 5. The CDR3 protein is CASSQTGRTEAFF. CDR3 DNA: TGTGCCAGCAGTCAGACAGGGAGAACTGAAGCTTTCTTT.

The genes are TRBV5-6 and TRBJ2-7, with 7 bases fitting TRBD2. The junction had 2 bases not matched to a gene; V was cut back by 2 bases and J by 0 bases. CDR3 length equals 14 residues. Germline assignment: CDR1 SGHDT and CDR2 YYEEEE. CDR3 residues: CASSFGLDSYEQYF. CDR3 DNA: TGTGCCAGCAGCTTCGGACTAGACTCCTACGAGCAGTACTTC. The full variable domain, completed using reference TRBV5-6 and TRBJ2-7, is DAGVTQSPTHLIKTRGQQVTLRCSPKSGHDTVSWYQQALGQGPQFIFQYYEEEERQRGNFPDRFSGHQFPNYSSELNVNALLLGDSALYLCASSFGLDSYEQYFGPGTRLTVT.

This sequence joins TRBV19 and TRBJ2-5; 8 nucleotides align to TRBD2. The CDR3 runs 15 residues. V lost 3 bases, J lost 4 bases, and 7 bases stayed unmatched. Germline loops: CDR1 LNHDA, CDR2 SQIVND (reference sequence). CDR3 bases: TGTGCCAGTAGTATTCCCGGCAGCGGGAGAGAGACCCAGTACTTC. The encoded protein is CASSIPGSGRETQYF.

The rearrangement joins TRBV7-9 to TRBJ2-1; 9 bases fit TRBD2. Germline CDR1 and CDR2: SEHNR and FQNEAQ (reference sequence). The J segment lost 4 bases and the V segment lost 1 base, leaving 2 bases of the junction unmatched. The CDR3 totals 15 residues. This CDR3 reads CASSLGRGGYNEQFF. As DNA, the CDR3 is TGTGCCAGCAGCTTAGGGCGGGGGGGGTACAATGAGCAGTTCTTC.

The gene calls are TRBV2 and TRBJ1-1; D uncertain. CDR3 size: 13 residues. Trimming shortened V by 6 bases and J by 1 base, and 9 bases separated the two germline ends. Looked up from germline, CDR1 is SNHLY and CDR2 is FYNNEI. CDR3 amino acids: CASSQDPNTEAFF. For the CDR3, the DNA is TGTGCCAGCAGCCAGGATCCGAACACTGAAGCTTTCTTT.

The chain employs TRBV4-2 and TRBJ2-1; the match to TRBD2 covers 10 bases. Losses at the gene ends were 7 bases for V and 8 bases for J; bases not matched to a gene: 14. Germline V gene lookup returns CDR1 LGHNA and CDR2 YNFKEQ. This CDR3 is 16 amino acids long. The chain's CDR3 is CASNDITSGIVDEQFF. The CDR3 DNA is TGTGCCAGCAACGATATAACTAGCGGGATCGTAGATGAGCAGTTCTTC.

The chain couples TRBV9 to TRBJ2-5; 10 bases match TRBD2. Trimming removed 4 bases from V and 4 bases from J; junction bases left unmatched: 7. The CDR3 has 15 amino acids. Germline assignment: CDR1 SGDLS and CDR2 YYNGEE. As DNA, the CDR3 is TGTGCCAGCAGCCCACTCGGGACTAGCGTAGAGACCCAGTACTTC. Translation gives CASSPLGTSVETQYF.

The chain links TRBV18 to TRBJ1-2; a weak D match, TRBD1 (5 bases). V lost 6 bases and J 8 bases, leaving 16 bases between the germline ends. The CDR3 totals 13 residues. CDR1 is KGHSH and CDR2 is LQKENI in the germline V gene. CDR3 protein: CASSLKGNEGYTF. The CDR3 DNA is TGTGCCAGCTCCTTGAAGGGGAATGAGGGCTACACCTTC.

V gene TRBV7-9 combines with J gene TRBJ1-5; TRBD1 agrees at 7 bases. The CDR3 length is 15 residues. The V segment lost 4 bases and the J segment 2 bases; nucleotides outside the gene matches: 5. Germline V gene lookup returns CDR1 SEHNR and CDR2 FQNEAQ (reference sequence). Written as DNA, the CDR3 is TGTGCCAGCAGCTCCCCGGGGACAGGCAATCAGCCCCAGCATTTT. It translates to CASSSPGTGNQPQHF.

This clone was recorded a few times. This chain joins TRBV28 and TRBJ2-2; 10 bases align to TRBD2. J was trimmed by 8 bases and V by 3 bases; bases with no gene match: 6. The V gene's germline CDR1 is MDHEN and CDR2 SYDVKM. This CDR3 has 15 residues. The CDR3 DNA sequence: TGTGCCAGCAGTTTTGGTAGCGGGAGGTCAGGGGAGCTGTTTTTT. Protein sequence: CASSFGSGRSGELFF.

The rearrangement uses TRBV7-9 and TRBJ2-1; a weak D match, TRBD2 (5 bases). V dropped 2 bases and J dropped 9 bases, with 5 bases sitting between them. Germline V CDR1 and CDR2: SEHNR, FQNEAQ (reference sequence). The CDR3 is 11 amino acids. The CDR3 protein is CASSLRGEQFF. The CDR3 DNA reads TGTGCCAGCAGCTTACGGGGTGAGCAGTTCTTC.

This chain uses TRBV7-6 with TRBJ1-2, with D maybe TRBD1 (6 bases). This CDR3 spans 15 amino acids. Trimming took off 1 base at V and 9 bases at J, with 18 bases between the two ends. The germline CDR1 and CDR2 sequences are SGHVS and FNYEAQ. CDR3 sequence: CASSLGPGQSESYTF. The DNA for the CDR3 is TGTGCCAGCAGCTTAGGACCTGGACAGTCGGAGAGCTACACCTTC.

The chain recombines TRBV19 with TRBJ1-2; possibly TRBD1 for D (6 bases). CDR1 and CDR2 from the germline V gene are LNHDA and SQIVND (reference sequence). This CDR3 is 14 amino acids long. Between the trimmed V and J ends, which lost 1 base and 8 bases, there was a span of 14 bases. The CDR3 region is CASSIGQAAGGYTF. The CDR3 coding sequence is TGTGCCAGTAGTATAGGACAGGCTGCCGGCGGCTACACCTTC. Using reference TRBV19 and TRBJ1-2 for the parts outside the CDR3, the full variable domain is DGGITQSPKYLFRKEGQNVTLSCEQNLNHDAMYWYRQDPGQGLRLIYYSQIVNDFQKGDIAEGYSVSREKKESFPLTVTSAQKNPTAFYLCASSIGQAAGGYTFGSGTRLTVV.

The gene calls are TRBV7-2 and TRBJ1-2; D is perhaps TRBD1 (6 bases). Trimming pared 3 bases from V and 7 bases from J, leaving 21 bases between. The CDR3 loop spans 16 amino acids. Germline V gene data show CDR1 as SGHTA and CDR2 as FQGNSA. The CDR3 DNA reads as TGTGCCAGCAGCTTTGGGAGGGCAGGGGTATCTGCTGGCTACACCTTC. This codes for CASSFGRAGVSAGYTF.

The chain is built from TRBV19 and TRBJ2-3, with D unresolved. Germline V lookup: CDR1 LNHDA, CDR2 SQIVND (reference sequence). The CDR3 consists of 15 residues. Deletions cut 2 bases from V and 0 bases from J, with 9 bases between. The CDR3: CASSINGFSTDTQYF. CDR3 sequence (DNA): TGTGCCAGTAGTATAAACGGGTTTAGCACAGATACGCAGTATTTT. Together with reference TRBV19 and TRBJ2-3, the CDR3 gives the full variable domain: DGGITQSPKYLFRKEGQNVTLSCEQNLNHDAMYWYRQDPGQGLRLIYYSQIVNDFQKGDIAEGYSVSREKKESFPLTVTSAQKNPTAFYLCASSINGFSTDTQYFGPGTRLTVL.

The chain is built from TRBV5-4 and TRBJ2-5, with a possible D match to TRBD2 (7 bases). The CDR3 has 15 residues. CDR1 is SGHNT and CDR2 is YYREEE in the germline V gene (reference sequence). V shed 7 bases and J shed 4 bases, with 20 bases lying between them. CDR3 nucleotides: TGTGCCAGCTCCCAGGGAGGGGGGGGCCCAGAGACCCAGTACTTC. Its translation is CASSQGGGGPETQYF.

J is TRBJ2-4 and V is TRBV5-1, with TRBD1 matching over 9 bases. Germline V lookup: CDR1 SGHRS, CDR2 YFSETQ. The V gene end was trimmed by 4 bases and the J gene end by 3 bases; junction bases not matched to a gene: 5. The CDR3 consists of 15 residues. CDR3 in DNA: TGCGCCAGCAGCCCACTGACAGGGGGCAAAAACATTCAGTACTTC. Translation gives CASSPLTGGKNIQYF.

The chain couples TRBV27 to TRBJ2-7; D unclear. V was pared by 8 bases and J by 3 bases, with 20 bases between. The CDR3 consists of 15 residues. Germline CDR1 is MNHEY and CDR2 is SMNVEV (reference sequence). In nucleotides, the CDR3 is TGTGCCAGCCACGCAATAGACACTGAAATCTACGAGCAGTACTTC. Translation: CASHAIDTEIYEQYF.

The rearrangement links TRBV4-2 to TRBJ1-2; no clear D. CDR3 size: 15 residues. Per the germline V gene, CDR1 is LGHNA and CDR2 is YNFKEQ. The ends were cut back, 0 bases at V and 4 bases at J, with 12 bases in the middle. CDR3 sequence reads: CASSQERFFPYGYTF. Written as DNA, the CDR3 is TGTGCCAGCAGCCAAGAACGGTTTTTCCCCTATGGCTACACCTTC.